Below, 31 T cell receptor beta chains from the same sample are listed, as sequenced in a study of T cells in Graves' hyperthyroidism and ophthalmopathy. Amplified TCR beta CDR3 regions came from RNA transcripts. Researchers ran a first-round RT-PCR on the TCR CDR3 using the HTBI primer set. TCRdb recomputed calls from the multiplex PCR reads with MiXCR, one row per CDR3 protein. Of 250,000 to 300,000 distinct CDR3 sequences in the sample, more than 12% were seen once. The sequenced sample consisted of blood. The receptors stem from a woman in her 40s with Graves' hyperthyroidism that later progressed to Graves' ophthalmopathy.

J is TRBJ2-3 and V is TRBV4-2, with 15 bases matching TRBD2. The trim removed 1 base at V and 2 bases at J, leaving 7 bases unmatched. Germline values: CDR1 LGHNA, CDR2 YNFKEQ. The CDR3 has 19 amino acids. CDR3 in DNA: TGTGCCAGCAGCCAAGGTGGACTAGCGGGAGGGCCAATCACAGATACGCAGTATTTT. It translates to CASSQGGLAGGPITDTQYF.

In the case of this clonotype: The final CDR3 position lacks the conserved phenylalanine or tryptophan, pointing to a likely read error. This chain connects TRBV20-1 to TRBJ2-2; D is undetermined. The germline V gene encodes CDR1 DFQATT and CDR2 SNEGSKA (reference sequence). CDR3 size: 14 residues. V was cut by 0 bases and J by 8 bases, with 13 bases left in between. Here the CDR3 DNA reads TGCAGTGCTAGAGATGTCGGCTATCCTGGGGAGCTGTTTCTT. Its protein is CSARDVGYPGELFL.

In its sample, this clonotype was seen many times. The chain employs TRBV27 and TRBJ2-1, with 11 bases identical to TRBD2. Germline CDR1 is MNHEY and CDR2 is SMNVEV (reference sequence). This CDR3 spans 16 amino acids. With 0 bases clipped from V and 4 bases from J, the junction kept 2 bases outside the gene matches. The CDR3 is CASSLSGTSGYNEQFF. CDR3 nucleotides: TGTGCCAGCAGTTTATCGGGGACTAGCGGTTACAATGAGCAGTTCTTC.

This clonotype occurred many times. The CDR3: CASSRLTAETQYF. The CDR3 nucleotides are TGTGCCAGCAGCAGATTGACAGCCGAGACCCAGTACTTC. The chain links TRBV11-2 to TRBJ2-5; perhaps TRBD1 as D (5 bases). V was clipped by 5 bases and J by 5 bases, with 12 bases between them. This CDR3 has 13 amino acids. CDR1 and CDR2 (germline): SGHAT, FQNNGV.

This clonotype was detected many times. The chain couples TRBV11-2 to TRBJ2-1; TRBD2 aligns across 12 bases. Germline CDR1 is SGHAT and CDR2 is FQNNGV. This CDR3 contains 16 residues. V lost 5 bases, J lost 7 bases, and 9 bases stayed unmatched. The CDR3 sequence: CASSPRASGRVNEQFF. The DNA for the CDR3 is TGTGCCAGCAGCCCCAGGGCTAGCGGGAGGGTTAATGAGCAGTTCTTC.

This clonotype was detected many times. This sequence joins TRBV28 and TRBJ2-3; D is uncertain. Germline lookup yields CDR1 MDHEN and CDR2 SYDVKM. The CDR3 totals 14 residues. The V end was cut by 3 bases, the J end by 1 base, with 8 bases between. CDR3 sequence: CASSFADGTDTQYF. Written as DNA, the CDR3 is TGTGCCAGCAGTTTCGCGGATGGCACAGATACGCAGTATTTT.

This clonotype was seen ten or more times. The chain combines TRBV10-2 with TRBJ2-2; D tentatively reads TRBD1 or TRBD2 (6 bases each). This CDR3 contains 15 residues. CDR1 is WSHSY, CDR2 SAAADI, per germline. V shed 3 bases and J shed 5 bases, with 13 bases lying between them. CDR3 region: CASSEWGARTGELFF. The DNA for the CDR3 is TGCGCCAGCAGTGAATGGGGGGCTCGAACCGGGGAGCTGTTTTTT.

This clonotype has a count of ten or more. This chain connects TRBV7-9 to TRBJ2-1; the D is unclear. The CDR3 sequence is 11 residues long. V lost 6 bases and J lost 7, with 7 bases in between. Germline CDR1 is SEHNR and CDR2 is FQNEAQ (reference sequence). CDR3 amino acids: CASRTRNEQFF. CDR3 nucleotides: TGTGCCAGCAGAACTCGGAATGAGCAGTTCTTC.

At least ten counts were recorded for this clonotype. CDR3 nucleotide sequence: TGCAGTGGATTAGCGGGGGGCTCCTACAATGAGCAGTTCTTC. This sequence encodes CSGLAGGSYNEQFF. This rearrangement joins TRBV20-1 to TRBJ2-1, with 10 nucleotides matching TRBD2. J gave up 0 bases and V 7 bases, and 3 bases lay outside the gene matches. The CDR3 totals 14 residues. Germline V gene sequence: CDR1 DFQATT, CDR2 SNEGSKA (reference sequence).

This clonotype has at least ten counts. The CDR3 spells CASRGLGGTDTQYF. The CDR3 coding sequence is TGTGCCAGCAGGGGATTGGGGGGCACAGATACGCAGTATTTT. The chain carries TRBV5-5 and TRBJ2-3; D might be TRBD1 or TRBD2, each matching 5 bases. The V gene's germline CDR1 is SGHKS and CDR2 YYEKEE (reference sequence). The CDR3 extends over 14 amino acids. V shed 5 bases and J shed 1 base, with 11 bases lying between them.

The sample holds many counts of this clonotype. The genes are TRBV18 and TRBJ2-5; D is unresolved. The CDR3 consists of 14 residues. Germline CDR1 reads KGHSH; CDR2 reads LQKENI. The V end was cut by 1 base, the J end by 7 bases, with 13 bases between. The CDR3 loop reads CASSPRAIVGTQYF. CDR3 in DNA: TGTGCCAGCTCACCACGGGCGATTGTCGGGACCCAGTACTTC.

The CDR3 DNA follows: TGTGCCAGTAGCGCCGGGACAGGGGCCCTGGATGGCTACACCTTC. Translating gives CASSAGTGALDGYTF. The chain joins TRBV19 to TRBJ1-2; 10 bases agree with TRBD1. Trimming took 6 bases from V and 6 from J; bases not matched to a gene: 10. The germline CDR1 and CDR2 sequences are LNHDA and SQIVND (reference sequence). This CDR3 has 15 residues.

This chain joins TRBV27 and TRBJ2-7, with TRBD2 matching 14 bases. Trimming removed 1 base from V and 6 bases from J; junction bases left unmatched: 14. Germline-derived CDR1 and CDR2 are MNHEY and SMNVEV (reference sequence). The CDR3 length is 19 residues. The CDR3 DNA sequence: TGTGCCAGCAGTTTATTCACCCCTGGGACTAGCGGGAGAGGTCGCGAGCAGTACTTC. The encoded protein is CASSLFTPGTSGRGREQYF.

This clonotype was detected many times. The rearrangement links TRBV11-3 to TRBJ2-2; D call uncertain. V shed 4 bases and J shed 4 bases, with 10 bases lying between them. CDR3 size: 14 residues. Per the germline V gene, CDR1 is SGHNT and CDR2 is YENEEA. The CDR3 bases are TGTGCCAGCAGCTCCAGTCTGGGCACCGGGGAGCTGTTTTTT. This gives the protein CASSSSLGTGELFF.

The chain uses TRBV2 and TRBJ1-1, with D perhaps TRBD1 (5 bases). This CDR3 spans 15 amino acids. Trimming took 3 bases from V and 1 from J, leaving 12 bases between them. Germline V gene sequence: CDR1 SNHLY, CDR2 FYNNEI. The CDR3 sequence is CASSEGDPPNTEAFF. CDR3 bases: TGTGCCAGCAGTGAGGGGGACCCCCCGAACACTGAAGCTTTCTTT.

This clonotype was found many times. The chain combines TRBV12-3 or TRBV12-4 with TRBJ2-1, with 10 nucleotides matching TRBD2. V was pared by 4 bases and J by 8 bases, with 8 bases of the junction left unmatched. The CDR3 is 15 amino acids. The DNA of the CDR3 is TGTGCCAGCAGTTCACGAGCGGGAGGGGTTTATGAGCAGTTCTTC. Residues: CASSSRAGGVYEQFF.

This clonotype was detected many times. The CDR3 here is CASSLYRDFSYEQYF. The CDR3 DNA is TGTGCCAGCAGTTTATACCGGGACTTCTCCTACGAGCAGTACTTC. This chain uses TRBV6-6 with TRBJ2-7, with a tentative D call TRBD2 (6 bases). Germline V gene data show CDR1 as MNHNY and CDR2 as SVGAGI (reference sequence). This CDR3 comprises 15 residues. With 4 bases removed from V and 0 bases from J, the gap between germline ends came to 13 bases.

About this clonotype: The DNA is omitted, as the CDR3 cannot be located on it reliably, and the CDR3 follows TCRdb's listing. The genes are TRBV2 and TRBJ1-3; the D segment call TRBD1 is taken from the table without a DNA check. The length of the CDR3 is 24 amino acids, counting both ends. Germline V gene lookup returns CDR1 SNHLY and CDR2 FYNNEI. This chain's CDR3 is CASTERKAYEQYFGPGPSGNTIYF.

This clonotype was detected many times. This chain joins TRBV27 and TRBJ2-7; no definite D call. Germline V gene data show CDR1 as MNHEY and CDR2 as SMNVEV (reference sequence). The V gene lost 4 bases and the J gene lost 1 base, with 8 bases spanning the gap. This CDR3 spans 13 amino acids. The CDR3 nucleotides read TGTGCCAGCAGTTACGAGCAATCCTACGAGCAGTACTTC. Translating gives CASSYEQSYEQYF.

This clonotype was picked up many times. The chain links TRBV10-3 to TRBJ1-5, with no clear D. CDR1 ENHRY and CDR2 SYGVKD come from the germline V gene. The V end was cut by 3 bases, the J end by 3 bases, with 3 bases between. The CDR3 is 12 amino acids. CDR3 in amino acids: CAISDHNQPQHF. CDR3 bases: TGTGCCATCAGTGATCACAATCAGCCCCAGCATTTT.

This clonotype came up a few times. The chain joins TRBV5-1 to TRBJ1-1; D call uncertain. Germline CDR1 and CDR2: SGHRS and YFSETQ. This CDR3 is built from 16 residues. Trimming removed 7 bases at V and 2 bases at J, with 21 bases between. The CDR3 reads CASLPDGMRANTEAFF. For the CDR3, the DNA is TGCGCCAGCCTTCCCGACGGGATGCGGGCAAACACTGAAGCTTTCTTT.

This clonotype was counted at least ten times. The gene calls are TRBV19 and TRBJ2-7, with 9 positions matching TRBD2. Germline V CDR1 and CDR2: LNHDA, SQIVND (reference sequence). The V and J ends lost 9 bases and 3 bases, in that order; junction bases with no gene match: 12. This CDR3 comprises 15 residues. The DNA for the CDR3 is TGTGCCAGCAGGCCTAGCGGGATGTCGTTCTACGAGCAGTACTTC. Encoded protein: CASRPSGMSFYEQYF.

This clonotype was counted many times. The chain employs TRBV6-1 and TRBJ2-3; 9 bases are a match to TRBD2. The CDR3 runs to 17 residues. J gave up 1 base and V 2 bases, and 7 bases lay outside the gene matches. Per the germline V gene, CDR1 is MNHNS and CDR2 is SASEGT. CDR3 nucleotides: TGTGCCAGCAGTGAAACGGTTGCGGGAGGGGGCACAGATACGCAGTATTTT. It codes for CASSETVAGGGTDTQYF.

The sample holds many counts of this clonotype. The chain recombines TRBV11-2 with TRBJ2-1, with 12 positions matching TRBD1. The CDR3 covers 18 residues. Germline CDR1 reads SGHAT; CDR2 reads FQNNGV. Losses at the gene ends were 0 bases for V and 8 bases for J; bases not matched to a gene: 11. CDR3 in amino acids: CASSLDGPGTGGRDEQFF. DNA for the CDR3: TGTGCCAGCAGCTTAGATGGGCCGGGGACAGGGGGCCGTGATGAGCAGTTCTTC.

This clonotype has more than one count but fewer than ten. The chain joins TRBV12-3 or TRBV12-4 to TRBJ1-1; D is uncertain. The CDR3 totals 13 residues. Trimming took off 4 bases at V and 11 bases at J, with 17 bases between the two ends. The CDR3 DNA is TGTGCCAGCAGTTCAGAAAACGCCTTACTGGCTTTCTTT. Translated, it gives CASSSENALLAFF.

This clonotype was seen a handful of times. The chain is built from TRBV27 and TRBJ2-7, with D uncertain. This CDR3 has 12 amino acids. The V end lost 3 bases, the J end lost 6 bases, and 9 bases lay between the germline ends. CDR1 is MNHEY and CDR2 is SMNVEV in the germline V gene (reference sequence). This CDR3 is CASSLGWGEQYF. CDR3 sequence (DNA): TGTGCCAGCAGTTTGGGTTGGGGCGAGCAGTACTTC.

This clonotype was counted at least ten times. This chain joins TRBV10-2 and TRBJ1-5; D is unresolved. The germline V and J ends were trimmed by 2 bases and 3 bases, with 11 bases remaining between them. Germline lookup yields CDR1 WSHSY and CDR2 SAAADI. The CDR3 loop spans 15 amino acids. CDR3 sequence (DNA): TGCGCCAGCAGTGAGAGTCAGGCCCACAATCAGCCCCAGCATTTT. Its protein is CASSESQAHNQPQHF.

There are many counts of this clonotype. The chain carries TRBV3-1 and TRBJ2-1; 7 bases fit TRBD2. This CDR3 region has 16 residues. Looked up from germline, CDR1 is LGHDT and CDR2 is YNNKEL (reference sequence). The junction had 9 bases not matched to a gene; V was cut back by 4 bases and J by 3 bases. This CDR3 reads CASSLRSGISYNEQFF. The DNA for the CDR3 is TGTGCCAGCAGCCTAAGGAGCGGGATTAGCTACAATGAGCAGTTCTTC.

This clonotype was seen at least ten times. V usage is TRBV11-2 and J usage is TRBJ2-1, with 8 bases identical to TRBD2. The CDR3 has 14 residues. Per the germline V gene, CDR1 is SGHAT and CDR2 is FQNNGV. With V trimmed by 6 bases and J by 8 bases, 9 bases remained unmatched. CDR3 residues: CASRWGSGSDEQFF. The CDR3 coding sequence is TGTGCCAGCAGGTGGGGGAGCGGGAGTGATGAGCAGTTCTTC.

This clonotype has at least ten counts. J is TRBJ2-5 and V is TRBV12-3 or TRBV12-4, with D maybe TRBD1 (6 bases). This CDR3 region has 13 residues. Trimming pared 6 bases from V and 5 bases from J, leaving 13 bases between. The CDR3 loop reads CASRQGLVETQYF. The CDR3 DNA reads TGTGCCAGCAGACAGGGTTTGGTCGAGACCCAGTACTTC.

This clonotype was seen repeatedly, ten times or more. The rearrangement uses TRBV12-3 or TRBV12-4 and TRBJ2-4; a possible D gene is TRBD1 (7 bases). Trimming took 5 bases from V and 5 from J, leaving 13 bases between them. This CDR3 has 14 residues. CDR3 DNA sequence: TGTGCCAGCAGTCGGCAGGGGGGAGAAAACATTCAGTACTTC. As protein: CASSRQGGENIQYF.